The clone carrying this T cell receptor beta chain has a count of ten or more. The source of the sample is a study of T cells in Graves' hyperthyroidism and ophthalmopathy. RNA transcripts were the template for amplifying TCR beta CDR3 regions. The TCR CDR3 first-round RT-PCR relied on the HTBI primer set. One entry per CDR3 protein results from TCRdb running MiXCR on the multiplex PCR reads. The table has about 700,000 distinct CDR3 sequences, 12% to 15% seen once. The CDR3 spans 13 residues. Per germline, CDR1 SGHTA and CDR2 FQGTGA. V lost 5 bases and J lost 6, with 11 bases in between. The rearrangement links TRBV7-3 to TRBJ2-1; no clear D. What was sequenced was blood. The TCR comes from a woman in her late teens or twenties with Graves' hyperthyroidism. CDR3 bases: TGTGCCAGCAGCCCAGACCCGTTCAATGAGCAGTTCTTC. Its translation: CASSPDPFNEQFF. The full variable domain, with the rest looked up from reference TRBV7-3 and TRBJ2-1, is GAGVSQTPSNKVTEKGKYVELRCDPISGHTALYWYRQSLGQGPEFLIYFQGTGAADDSGLPNDRFFAVRPEGSVSTLKIQRTERGDSAVYLCASSPDPFNEQFFGPGTRLTVL.